The entry that follows covers one TCR beta chain sequence. Its antigen is unknown. Per-base quality was not reported, and no clone a single base away is much larger than it. Including cysteine and phenylalanine, the CDR3 has 16 amino acids. The entry retains the CDR3 DNA only, 48 bases that are in frame from base 1. V ends up 0 bases short and J 4 bases short, with an unmatched junction base count of 6. CDR1 and CDR2 (SGHNT, YYREEE) derive from the germline V gene (reference sequence). This record comes from a study of T cell changes during pregnancy in multiple sclerosis (dated by TCRdb to about 2019). Notes on the research overall: The study looked at changes in the T cell repertoire across pregnancy in women with multiple sclerosis.

To prepare the library, the immunoSEQ multiplex PCR assay was applied. This is the immuneACCESS table as TCRdb keeps it, with only in-frame sequences that have V and J called. A part of the clones is gone; compared with another copy, unresolved V genes explain less than half, and the rest is unexplained. The sample data list approximately 69,000 clones, and about 91% of these were observed just once. Around 0.3% of the sample belongs to the ten largest clones. The sample here was CD4+ T cells from peripheral blood mononuclear cells, taken in the third trimester of pregnancy. The clonotype comes from a female donor in good health, enrolled as a control in a pregnancy study. The chain is made from TRBV5-4 and TRBJ2-1, and TRBD2 aligns with 8 junction nucleotides. The CDR3 loop reads CASSLGAGGGYNEQFF. The sequenced DNA: TGTGCCAGCAGCTTGGGGGCGGGGGGCGGATACAATGAGCAGTTCTTC.